This T cell receptor beta chain originates from a study of blood T cell repertoires in COVID-19 (dated by TCRdb to the early 2020s). Concerning the study at large: Samples from collaborators originated in the United States, Italy and Spain and spanned both the acute and convalescent phases of COVID-19. The material from the prospective study consisted of cDNA or gDNA derived from T cells, B-cell-depleted T cells, or PBMCs. Subjects who had been exposed to COVID-19, were actively infected with it, or had recovered from it provided the deeply sampled blood TCRbeta repertoires that made up the dataset. The repertoires were made available in a free public database intended to serve as a resource for research on the immune response to SARS-CoV-2. The samples were drawn from the first 160 participants of the ongoing ImmuneRACE study and from 950 to 1,500 subjects provided by 6 global collaborators. A de-identified subject ID, COVID-19 status, age in years and sex were almost always included in the sample metadata. HLA class I and class II types, where available, came from metadata supplied by the sample provider rather than from assay-based typing.

The immunoSEQ Assay, a bias-controlled multiplex PCR, was used to amplify TCRbeta CDR3 regions from genomic DNA. As for the original processing: The number of nucleated cells in each sample was estimated from the amplification of reference gene primers within the assay. Sequence reads were collapsed and filtered to measure the absolute abundance of every unique TCRbeta CDR3 rearrangement. Productive Simpson clonality was computed per sample as the square root of Simpson's diversity index over productive rearrangements. TCRdb obtained this table from immuneACCESS and retained in-frame rearrangements with V and J assigned. These tables miss some clones; where compared with another copy, unresolved V genes account for less than half of the shortfall, and the remainder is unexplained. From that table come the V and J calls and clone size; the DNA was used to work out D and trimming. For this sample the table gives 200,000 to 250,000 clones, of which 83% were detected only once. The ten largest clones capture roughly 4.8% of the sample.

Participants in the prospective study were aged about 18 to 89 years, lived in more than 20 United States geographic areas, and enrolled through a virtual design. Cohort assignment in the prospective study relied on participant-reported clinical history from a screening survey and a study questionnaire. Exposed participants had been in contact with someone with a PCR-confirmed or clinician-diagnosed COVID-19 case within 2 weeks of study entry. Each participant in the prospective study had whole blood, serum and a nasopharyngeal or oropharyngeal swab collected by mobile phlebotomists. Participants in the prospective study had the option to provide additional blood draws and questionnaires over a 2-month period. Prospective study blood samples were shipped either frozen or at room temperature before DNA extraction. Looking up the germline V gene yields CDR1 KGHDR and CDR2 SFDVKD. V loses 7 bases, J loses 14 bases, and the germline ends lie 15 bases apart. The CDR3 holds 11 amino acids from the cysteine to the phenylalanine. The retained sequence is limited to the CDR3, 33 bases, with the frame set at the first base.

On the study overall, not on this receptor specifically: Clinical and demographic metadata were provided uncurated, with the amount varying by source and participant.

Points on this clone: Its antigen specificity is not known. No much larger clone is present one base from it, and per-base qualities are unavailable.

The chain employs TRBV24-1 and TRBJ2-3; a tentative D call is TRBD1 (6 bases match). The source material was PBMCs or T cells enriched from blood (not recorded which). The clonotype comes from a woman between 50 and 59 years old who had been exposed to COVID-19. The DNA sequence reads TGTGCCACCAGCGATGACAGGTACCTGTATTTT. Protein translation: CATSDDRYLYF.